The TCR beta chain described here comes from a study of vaccination and CD4 T cells after COVID-19. Background on the study: Blood was drawn a median 72 days post second dose, range 14 to 241. A few convalescent patients were sampled post-vaccination (at day 14 and at days 161 to 241). Cultures acting as controls obtained a CEFX pool, an HIV-1 Nef pool, or no peptide.

The CDR3 is made up of 14 amino acids. V lost 5 bases to trimming and J lost 0 bases, with 11 bases between them. CDR1 and CDR2 from the germline V gene are DFQATT and SNEGSKA (reference sequence). Remarks on this clonotype: Its antigen is unidentified.

Time point meaning: late sampling 161 to 241 days after vaccination in a few convalescent patients. Stated treatment: approximately 9-day PBMC culture with coronavirus spike peptide pools or control peptides (ViraFEST assay). Sequencing of cultured CD4+ T cell DNA used the Oncomine TCR Beta short-read assay. Investigators obtained genomic DNA by extraction from cultured CD4+ T cells. TCRdb ran MiXCR on the PCR reads and lists one entry per CDR3 protein. Of about 17,000 distinct CDR3 sequences listed, 40% to 50% are singletons. V is TRBV20-1 and J is TRBJ1-3; D remains ambiguous. The sequence was collected from a human donor who had recovered from COVID-19. The material was CD4+ T cells from blood, cultured in vitro, obtained about 7 months after SARS-CoV-2 vaccination. CDR3 sequence: CSAPDLHSGNTIYF. The CDR3 bases are TGCAGTGCTCCCGATTTACACTCTGGAAACACCATATATTTT.